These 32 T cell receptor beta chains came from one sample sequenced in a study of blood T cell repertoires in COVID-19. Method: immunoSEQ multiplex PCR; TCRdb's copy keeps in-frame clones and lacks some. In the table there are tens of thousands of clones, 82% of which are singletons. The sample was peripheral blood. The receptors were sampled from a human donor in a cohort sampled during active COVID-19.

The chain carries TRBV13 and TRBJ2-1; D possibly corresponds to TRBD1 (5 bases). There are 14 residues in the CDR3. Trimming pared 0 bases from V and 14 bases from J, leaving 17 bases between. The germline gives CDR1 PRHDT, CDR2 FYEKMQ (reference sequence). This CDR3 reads CASSLGHPRQFKFF. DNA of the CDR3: TGTGCCAGCAGCTTAGGTCACCCTCGACAGTTCAAGTTCTTC.

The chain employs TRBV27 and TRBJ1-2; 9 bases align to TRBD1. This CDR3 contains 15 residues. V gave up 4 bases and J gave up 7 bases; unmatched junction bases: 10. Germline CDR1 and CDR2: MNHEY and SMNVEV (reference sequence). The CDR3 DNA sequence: TGTGCCAGCAGTTCACCCGGGACAGGGTTTGGTGGCTACACCTTC. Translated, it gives CASSSPGTGFGGYTF.

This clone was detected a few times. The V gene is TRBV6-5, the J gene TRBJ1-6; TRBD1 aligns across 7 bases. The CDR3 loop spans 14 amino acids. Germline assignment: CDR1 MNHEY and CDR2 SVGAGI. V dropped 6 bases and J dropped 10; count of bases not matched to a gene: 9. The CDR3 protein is CASRAGGTRSPLHF. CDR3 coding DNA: TGTGCCAGCAGGGCAGGGGGGACGCGATCACCCCTCCACTTT.

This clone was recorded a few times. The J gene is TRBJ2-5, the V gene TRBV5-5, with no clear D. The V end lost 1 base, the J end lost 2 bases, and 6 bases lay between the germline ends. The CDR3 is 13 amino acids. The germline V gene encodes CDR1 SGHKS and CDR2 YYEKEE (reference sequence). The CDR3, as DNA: TGTGCCAGCAGCTTGAACAGACAAGAGACCCAGTACTTC. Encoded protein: CASSLNRQETQYF.

CDR3 loop: CASSQLAGGLSYEQYF. The CDR3 bases are TGCGCCAGCAGTCAACTAGCGGGGGGCCTGTCCTACGAGCAGTACTTC. This rearrangement joins TRBV23-1 to TRBJ2-7; 11 nucleotides agree with TRBD2. TRBV23-1 is reported as an ORF; its role is uncertain. J gave up 1 base and V 2 bases, and 4 bases lay outside the gene matches. The CDR3 is 16 residues long.

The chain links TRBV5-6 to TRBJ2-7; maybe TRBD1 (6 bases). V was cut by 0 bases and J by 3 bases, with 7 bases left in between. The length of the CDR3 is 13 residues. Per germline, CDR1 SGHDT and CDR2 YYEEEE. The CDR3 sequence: CASSLGTVYEQYF. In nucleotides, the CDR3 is TGTGCCAGCAGCTTGGGGACAGTCTACGAGCAGTACTTC.

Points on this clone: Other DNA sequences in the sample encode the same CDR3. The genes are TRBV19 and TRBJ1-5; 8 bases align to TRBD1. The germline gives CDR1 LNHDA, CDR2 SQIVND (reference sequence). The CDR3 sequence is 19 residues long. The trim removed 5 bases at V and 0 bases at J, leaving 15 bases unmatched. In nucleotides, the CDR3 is TGTGCCAGTAGTCGGGGGCTACAGGGGGAAGGGGGTAGCAATCAGCCCCAGCATTTT. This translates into CASSRGLQGEGGSNQPQHF.

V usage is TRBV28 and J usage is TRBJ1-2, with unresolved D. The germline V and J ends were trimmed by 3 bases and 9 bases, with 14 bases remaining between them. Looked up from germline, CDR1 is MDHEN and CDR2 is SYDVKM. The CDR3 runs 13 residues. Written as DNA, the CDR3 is TGTGCCAGCAGTTTCTCTTGGCTCTCCAGCTACACCTTC. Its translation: CASSFSWLSSYTF.

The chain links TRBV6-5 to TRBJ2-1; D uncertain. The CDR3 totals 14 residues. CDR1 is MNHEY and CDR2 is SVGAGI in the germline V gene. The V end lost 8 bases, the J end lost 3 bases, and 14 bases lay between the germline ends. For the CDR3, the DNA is TGTGCCAGCCGTTTCGGGTTAGACTACAATGAGCAGTTCTTC. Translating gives CASRFGLDYNEQFF.

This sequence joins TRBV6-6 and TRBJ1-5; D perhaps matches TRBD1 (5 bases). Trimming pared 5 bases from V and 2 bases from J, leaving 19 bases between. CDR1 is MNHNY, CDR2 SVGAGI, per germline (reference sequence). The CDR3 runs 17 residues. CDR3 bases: TGTGCCAGCAGTCCTTCCGGGGGGATCTGGGGCAATCAGCCCCAGCATTTT. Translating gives CASSPSGGIWGNQPQHF.

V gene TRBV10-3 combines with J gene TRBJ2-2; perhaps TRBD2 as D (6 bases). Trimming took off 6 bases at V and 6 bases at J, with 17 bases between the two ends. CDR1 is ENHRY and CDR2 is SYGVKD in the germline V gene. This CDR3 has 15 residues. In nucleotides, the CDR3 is TGTGCCATCAGGCGCAAGAACGGGGGTGCCGGGGAGCTGTTTTTT. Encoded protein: CAIRRKNGGAGELFF.

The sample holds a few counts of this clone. The CDR3 region is CASSSGGGNQPQHF. The CDR3 DNA sequence: TGTGCCAGCAGCTCAGGGGGCGGCAATCAGCCCCAGCATTTT. The rearrangement uses TRBV9 and TRBJ1-5; 8 nucleotides match TRBD1. CDR1 SGDLS and CDR2 YYNGEE come from the germline V gene. The V and J ends lost 4 bases and 2 bases, in that order; junction bases with no gene match: 2. The CDR3 extends over 14 amino acids.

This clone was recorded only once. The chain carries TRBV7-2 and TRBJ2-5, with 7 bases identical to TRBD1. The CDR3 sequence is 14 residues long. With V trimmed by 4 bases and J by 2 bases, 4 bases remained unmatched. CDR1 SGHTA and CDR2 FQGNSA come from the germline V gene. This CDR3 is CASSYLDRQETQYF. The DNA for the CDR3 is TGTGCCAGCAGCTATTTGGACAGGCAAGAGACCCAGTACTTC.

The CDR3 DNA is TGTGCCAGCTCACCTCCAACTAGCGGGGATTACAATGAGCAGTTCTTC. It specifies CASSPPTSGDYNEQFF. The chain links TRBV18 to TRBJ2-1; TRBD2 agrees at 10 bases. Per the germline V gene, CDR1 is KGHSH and CDR2 is LQKENI. J was trimmed by 4 bases and V by 3 bases; bases with no gene match: 6. The CDR3 contains 16 residues.

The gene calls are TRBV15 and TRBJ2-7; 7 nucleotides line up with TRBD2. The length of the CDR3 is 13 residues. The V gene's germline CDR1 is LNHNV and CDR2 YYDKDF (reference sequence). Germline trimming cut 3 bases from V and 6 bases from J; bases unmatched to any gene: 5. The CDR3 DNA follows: TGTGCCACCAGCAGGGGAGGGTTGAGCGAGCAGTACGTC. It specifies CATSRGGLSEQYV.

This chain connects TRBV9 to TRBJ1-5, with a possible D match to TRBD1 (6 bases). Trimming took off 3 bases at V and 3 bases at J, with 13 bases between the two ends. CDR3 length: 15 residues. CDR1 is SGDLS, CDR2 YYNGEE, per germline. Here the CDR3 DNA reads TGTGCCAGCAGCGAGACAGGAAACCTCAATCAGCCCCAGCATTTT. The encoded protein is CASSETGNLNQPQHF.

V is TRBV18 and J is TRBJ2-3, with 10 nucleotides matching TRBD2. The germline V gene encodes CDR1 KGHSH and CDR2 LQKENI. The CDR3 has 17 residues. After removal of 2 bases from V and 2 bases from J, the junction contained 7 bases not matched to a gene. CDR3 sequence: CASSPKSGGADTDTQYF. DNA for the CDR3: TGTGCCAGCTCACCAAAAAGCGGGGGGGCCGACACAGATACGCAGTATTTT.

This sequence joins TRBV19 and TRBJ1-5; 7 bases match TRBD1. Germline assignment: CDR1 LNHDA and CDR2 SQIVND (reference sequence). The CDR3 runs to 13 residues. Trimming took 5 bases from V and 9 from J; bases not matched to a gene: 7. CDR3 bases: TGTGCCAGTAGTGACAGGGCCGTTAGGCCCCAGCATTTT. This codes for CASSDRAVRPQHF.

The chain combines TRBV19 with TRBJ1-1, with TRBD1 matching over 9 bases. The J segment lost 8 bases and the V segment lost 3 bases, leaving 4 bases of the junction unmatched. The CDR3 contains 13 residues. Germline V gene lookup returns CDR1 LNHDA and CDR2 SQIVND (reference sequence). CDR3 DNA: TGTGCCAGTAGTATTACAGGGACAGGGGAAGCTTTCTTT. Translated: CASSITGTGEAFF. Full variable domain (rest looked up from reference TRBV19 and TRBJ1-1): DGGITQSPKYLFRKEGQNVTLSCEQNLNHDAMYWYRQDPGQGLRLIYYSQIVNDFQKGDIAEGYSVSREKKESFPLTVTSAQKNPTAFYLCASSITGTGEAFFGQGTRLTVV.

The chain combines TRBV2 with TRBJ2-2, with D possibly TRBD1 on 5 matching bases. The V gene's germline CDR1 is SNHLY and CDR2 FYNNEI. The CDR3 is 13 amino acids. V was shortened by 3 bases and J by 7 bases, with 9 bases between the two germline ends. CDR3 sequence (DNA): TGTGCCAGCAGTGAGGGGCCTCGCGGGGAGCTGTTTTTT. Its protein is CASSEGPRGELFF.

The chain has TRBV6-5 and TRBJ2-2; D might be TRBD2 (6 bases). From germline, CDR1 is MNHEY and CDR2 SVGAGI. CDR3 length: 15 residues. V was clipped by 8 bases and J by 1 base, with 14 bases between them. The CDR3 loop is CASATGLRNTGELFF. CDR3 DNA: TGTGCCAGCGCCACGGGACTCAGGAACACCGGGGAGCTGTTTTTT.

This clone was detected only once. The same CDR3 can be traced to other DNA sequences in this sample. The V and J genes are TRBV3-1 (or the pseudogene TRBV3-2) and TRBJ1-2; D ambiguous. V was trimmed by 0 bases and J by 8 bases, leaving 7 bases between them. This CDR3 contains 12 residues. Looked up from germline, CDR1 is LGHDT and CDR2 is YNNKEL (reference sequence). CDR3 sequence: CASSQDRVGYTF. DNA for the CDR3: TGTGCCAGCAGCCAAGATCGGGTCGGCTACACCTTC.

CDR3 residues: CASSQDLAGGRRNIQYF. Here the CDR3 DNA reads TGTGCCAGCAGCCAAGACTTAGCGGGGGGGCGAAGGAACATTCAGTACTTC. V is TRBV4-2 and J is TRBJ2-4; 11 nucleotides agree with TRBD2. J was trimmed by 7 bases and V by 0 bases; bases with no gene match: 8. CDR1 is LGHNA and CDR2 is YNFKEQ in the germline V gene. This CDR3 has 17 residues.

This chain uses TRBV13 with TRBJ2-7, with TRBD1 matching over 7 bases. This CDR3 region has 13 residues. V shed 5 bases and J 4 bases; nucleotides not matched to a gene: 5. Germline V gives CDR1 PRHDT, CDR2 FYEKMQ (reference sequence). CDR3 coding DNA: TGTGCCAGCAGCCCTGAGGGGGCGTACGAGCAGTACTTC. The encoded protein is CASSPEGAYEQYF.

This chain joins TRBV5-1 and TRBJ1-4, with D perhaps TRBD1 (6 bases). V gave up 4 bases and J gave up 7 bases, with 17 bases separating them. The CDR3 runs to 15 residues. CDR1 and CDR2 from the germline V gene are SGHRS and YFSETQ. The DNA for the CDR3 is TGCGCCAGCAGCATCGACAGGAGTGGCGGTGAAAAACTGTTTTTT. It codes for CASSIDRSGGEKLFF. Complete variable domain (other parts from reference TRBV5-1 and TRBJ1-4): KAGVTQTPRYLIKTRGQQVTLSCSPISGHRSVSWYQQTPGQGLQFLFEYFSETQRNKGNFPGRFSGRQFSNSRSEMNVSTLELGDSALYLCASSIDRSGGEKLFFGSGTQLSVL.

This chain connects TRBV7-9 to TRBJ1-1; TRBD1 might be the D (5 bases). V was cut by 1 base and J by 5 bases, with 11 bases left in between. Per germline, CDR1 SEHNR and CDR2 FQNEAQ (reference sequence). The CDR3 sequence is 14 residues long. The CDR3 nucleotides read TGTGCCAGCAGCTTAGTAGGGGCCCCTACTGAAGCTTTCTTT. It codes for CASSLVGAPTEAFF.

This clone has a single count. Here the CDR3 DNA reads TGTGCCAGCAGCCAAAGAACAGGGGTCTCGTATGGCTACACCTTC. Amino acids: CASSQRTGVSYGYTF. The V and J genes are TRBV3-1 (or the pseudogene TRBV3-2) and TRBJ1-2; 7 bases map to TRBD1. Germline assignment: CDR1 LGHDT and CDR2 YNNKEL (reference sequence). V dropped 2 bases and J dropped 5; count of bases not matched to a gene: 8. The CDR3 runs 15 residues.

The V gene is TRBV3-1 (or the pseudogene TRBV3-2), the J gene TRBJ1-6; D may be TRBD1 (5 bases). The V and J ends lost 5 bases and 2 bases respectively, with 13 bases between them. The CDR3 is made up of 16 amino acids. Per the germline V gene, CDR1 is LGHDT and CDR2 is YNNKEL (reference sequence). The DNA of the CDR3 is TGTGCCAGCAGCTCCCAACGACAGCCCTATAATTCACCCCTCCACTTT. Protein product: CASSSQRQPYNSPLHF.

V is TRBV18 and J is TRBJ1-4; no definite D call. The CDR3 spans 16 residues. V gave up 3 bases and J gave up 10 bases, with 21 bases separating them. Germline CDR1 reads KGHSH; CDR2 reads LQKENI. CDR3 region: CASSPPLSPTLPKLFF. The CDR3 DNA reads TGTGCCAGCTCACCGCCACTGAGTCCTACGCTCCCAAAACTGTTTTTT.

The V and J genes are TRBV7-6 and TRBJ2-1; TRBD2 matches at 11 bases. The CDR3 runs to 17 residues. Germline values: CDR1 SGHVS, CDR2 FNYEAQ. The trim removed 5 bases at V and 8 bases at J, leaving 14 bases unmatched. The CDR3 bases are TGTGCCAGCAGCCTGTATAGCGGGAGGGCCGGTAAAGATGAGCAGTTCTTC. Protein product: CASSLYSGRAGKDEQFF.

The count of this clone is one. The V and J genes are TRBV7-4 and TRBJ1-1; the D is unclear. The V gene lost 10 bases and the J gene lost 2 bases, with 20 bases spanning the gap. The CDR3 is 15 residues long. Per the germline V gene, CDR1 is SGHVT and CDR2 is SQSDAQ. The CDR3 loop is CANNTAGYLNTEAFF. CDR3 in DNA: TGTGCCAACAATACCGCCGGGTACCTCAACACTGAAGCTTTCTTT.

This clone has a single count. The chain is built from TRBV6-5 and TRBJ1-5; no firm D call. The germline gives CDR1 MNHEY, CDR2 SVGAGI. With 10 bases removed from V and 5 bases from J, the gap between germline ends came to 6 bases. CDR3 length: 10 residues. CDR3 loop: CAIGDQPQHF. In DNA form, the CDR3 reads TGTGCCATAGGAGATCAGCCCCAGCATTTT.